The present T cell receptor beta chain was sequenced within a study of cytomegalovirus exposure and HLA in healthy donors. Study-level background: The 100 million to 140 million unique TCR beta sequences, from about 190 million T cells, were found by an earlier analysis.

Trimming removed 3 bases at V and 2 bases at J, with 9 bases between. Germline V gene sequence: CDR1 SGDLS, CDR2 YYNGEE. The CDR3 has 14 residues. Donors showed nominal health when sampled, although they likely had unrecorded immune exposures. Findings and caveats of the study: Roughly even sequencing depth across donors was the assumption behind the presence/absence analyses. The study flagged some 180 TCR beta chains as cytomegalovirus-associated.

Turning to this clone: Its antigen remains unidentified.

60 Vbeta and 13 Jbeta primers were used in PCR. Using immunoSEQ multiplex PCR, the repertoire was profiled, and TCRdb retains in-frame clones only, with some absent. Altogether tens of thousands of clones are present, roughly 76% being singletons, with the ten largest covering around 2%. Sample: PBMCs. This sequence originates from a woman aged 30 to 39 in good health and CMV-seronegative. The J gene is TRBJ1-3, the V gene TRBV9; no reliable D call. CDR3 in amino acids: CASSGPEAGNTIYF. In DNA, the CDR3 is TGTGCCAGCAGCGGCCCCGAGGCTGGAAACACCATATATTTT.